This T cell receptor (beta chain) comes out of a study of blood T cell repertoires in COVID-19. The V and J ends lost 6 bases and 7 bases respectively, with 10 bases between them. The germline CDR1 and CDR2 sequences are MGHDK and SYGVNS. This CDR3 has 13 residues. The cohort comprised adults aged 18 to 89 years residing in some 24 US areas. Sequenced by immunoSEQ multiplex PCR; TCRdb stores in-frame clones only, minus some. This sample has approximately 210,000 clones, with around 90% found just once. The TCR originated in a woman aged 50 to 60 with acute COVID-19. The rearrangement uses TRBV25-1 and TRBJ2-6; D is unresolved. Input material: PBMCs or T cells enriched from blood (not recorded which). The CDR3 DNA sequence: TGTGCCAGCAGCGCCATTCTAGCCAACGTCCTGACTTTC. Amino acid sequence: CASSAILANVLTF.